This paragraph reports one T cell receptor beta chain. Its antigen is undetermined. This could be a read error, since a much larger clone is one nucleotide away. This sample is drawn from a study of tumor and adjacent non-tumor tissue in lung cancer. As for the study in general: Histology: 12 adenocarcinoma, a couple of squamous cell carcinoma, 1 small cell lung cancer. On average, productive TCRbeta reads reached about 4 million per sample. Study results and limitations: Higher tumor TCR diversity was associated with shorter survival. Compared with tumor, normal lung showed significantly lower TCR diversity.

Germline V CDR1 and CDR2: SGHNT, YYREEE (reference sequence). Trimming took off 5 bases at V and 3 bases at J, with 14 bases between the two ends. There are 14 residues in the CDR3. RNA was extracted from bulk tissue without any cell sorting. The normal lung tissue was taken more than 3 cm from the tumor edge. A modified ARM-PCR protocol with three rounds of nested PCR amplified TCRbeta. Via MiXCR, TCRdb re-called the multiplex PCR reads, giving one row per CDR3 protein. The sample lists 100,000 or so distinct CDR3 sequences; 80% were seen once. The source is a man aged 55 to 70 with small cell lung cancer. The sample consisted of distant non-tumor lung tissue. The chain carries TRBV5-4 and TRBJ1-2, with D possibly matching TRBD1 (5 bases). CDR3 region: CASRPDWGDYGYTF. The CDR3, as DNA: TGTGCCAGCAGGCCTGACTGGGGGGACTATGGCTACACCTTC.